These 15 T cell receptor beta chains were sequenced from one sample in a study of chemoradiotherapy in HPV16-positive cancers. Using immunoSEQ multiplex PCR, the repertoire was profiled, and TCRdb retains in-frame clones only, with some absent. The sample carries fewer than 20,000 clones, roughly 90% recorded once. Sequencing used blood, obtained from a patient who underwent chemoradiotherapy. The receptors were gathered from a human donor with HPV-associated anogenital cancer.

V gene TRBV4-2 combines with J gene TRBJ1-2; perhaps TRBD1 as D (5 bases). V was shortened by 4 bases and J by 4 bases, with 13 bases between the two germline ends. Germline CDR1 reads LGHNA; CDR2 reads YNFKEQ. CDR3 length equals 14 residues. CDR3 coding DNA: TGTGCCAGCAGCCCGACAGAGAGGGGCTATGGCTACACCTTC. As protein: CASSPTERGYGYTF.

This clone appeared a few times. CDR3 loop: CASSYLNNSPLHF. The CDR3 nucleotides are TGTGCCAGCAGTTACCTGAATAATTCACCCCTCCACTTT. The gene calls are TRBV6-6 and TRBJ1-6, with D unresolved. V was pared by 2 bases and J by 5 bases, with 4 bases between. The germline V gene encodes CDR1 MNHNY and CDR2 SVGAGI (reference sequence). CDR3 length: 13 amino acids.

V and J are TRBV5-8 and TRBJ2-4; 13 positions match TRBD2. After removal of 7 bases from V and 8 bases from J, the junction contained 3 bases not matched to a gene. CDR1 and CDR2 from the germline V gene are SGHTS and YDEGEE. There are 13 residues in the CDR3. DNA of the CDR3: TGTGCCAGCCTGACTAGCGGGAGGTACATTCAGTACTTC. It translates to CASLTSGRYIQYF.

The V gene is TRBV5-1, the J gene TRBJ2-3, with TRBD2 matching over 8 bases. This CDR3 is 16 amino acids long. CDR1 SGHRS and CDR2 YFSETQ come from the germline V gene. V was clipped by 3 bases and J by 0 bases; unmatched bases: 6. DNA for the CDR3: TGCGCCAGCAGCTCAAGTCCTAGCGGGAGCACAGATACGCAGTATTTT. Translation: CASSSSPSGSTDTQYF.

V usage is TRBV2 and J usage is TRBJ2-3; D not certain. This CDR3 comprises 15 residues. V was pared by 4 bases and J by 6 bases, with 17 bases between. Looked up from germline, CDR1 is SNHLY and CDR2 is FYNNEI. The CDR3 DNA sequence: TGTGCCAGCAGTGTAGGTGGTCGCGCGGCTGATACGCAGTATTTT. Translated, it gives CASSVGGRAADTQYF.

This clone was detected only once. The J gene is TRBJ1-1, the V gene TRBV6-6; no clear D gene. V was clipped by 3 bases and J by 1 base, with 12 bases between them. Germline values: CDR1 MNHNY, CDR2 SVGAGI (reference sequence). The CDR3 has 15 residues. Here the CDR3 DNA reads TGTGCCAGCAGTTATTACCCAGCCCAGAACACTGAAGCTTTCTTT. It specifies CASSYYPAQNTEAFF.

The rearrangement uses TRBV5-1 and TRBJ2-3; 7 nucleotides match TRBD2. The trim removed 4 bases at V and 1 base at J, leaving 6 bases unmatched. CDR3 length: 15 residues. CDR1 is SGHRS and CDR2 is YFSETQ in the germline V gene. CDR3 DNA: TGCGCCAGCAGCAGCGGGACCCATGGCACAGATACGCAGTATTTT. Encoded protein: CASSSGTHGTDTQYF. The whole variable domain, filled in from reference TRBV5-1 and TRBJ2-3, reads KAGVTQTPRYLIKTRGQQVTLSCSPISGHRSVSWYQQTPGQGLQFLFEYFSETQRNKGNFPGRFSGRQFSNSRSEMNVSTLELGDSALYLCASSSGTHGTDTQYFGPGTRLTVL.

This chain links TRBV5-1 with TRBJ2-2; D is undetermined. In germline, CDR1 is SGHRS, CDR2 YFSETQ. This CDR3 has 15 amino acids. V was clipped by 1 base and J by 5 bases, with 12 bases between them. This CDR3 reads CASSLMLSTTGELFF. The CDR3 coding sequence is TGCGCCAGCAGCTTGATGTTAAGTACGACCGGGGAGCTGTTTTTT.

The V call is TRBV28, the J call TRBJ2-7; the D is unclear. The CDR3 extends over 12 amino acids. Between the trimmed V and J ends, which lost 5 bases and 0 bases, there was a span of 5 bases. CDR1 and CDR2 (germline): MDHEN, SYDVKM. CDR3 amino acids: CASSLLSYEQYF. The CDR3 coding sequence is TGTGCCAGCAGTCTCCTCTCCTACGAGCAGTACTTC.

V and J are TRBV6-1 and TRBJ1-1, with TRBD1 matching over 8 bases. The CDR3 extends over 14 amino acids. The ends lost 7 bases at V and 4 bases at J; junction bases unmatched: 8. From germline, CDR1 is MNHNS and CDR2 SASEGT. This chain's CDR3 is CASTKTGASTEAFF. In nucleotides, the CDR3 is TGTGCCAGCACCAAGACAGGGGCTAGCACTGAAGCTTTCTTT.

V and J are TRBV7-2 and TRBJ2-7; the match to TRBD2 covers 9 bases. V lost 5 bases and J lost 3; bases outside the gene matches: 8. There are 15 residues in the CDR3. CDR1 is SGHTA and CDR2 is FQGNSA in the germline V gene. The CDR3 here is CASSHLTSGLYEQYF. Here the CDR3 DNA reads TGTGCCAGCAGCCACCTGACTAGCGGTCTCTACGAGCAGTACTTC.

V and J are TRBV28 and TRBJ1-2; 8 nucleotides align to TRBD1. The CDR3 covers 15 residues. The germline V gene encodes CDR1 MDHEN and CDR2 SYDVKM. V was clipped by 5 bases and J by 2 bases; unmatched bases: 7. CDR3 coding DNA: TGTGCCAGCAGTCCCTTCAGGGGGCGGAACTATGGCTACACCTTC. Its translation: CASSPFRGRNYGYTF.

This chain's CDR3 is CASSQGPGRTYEQYF. In DNA, the CDR3 is TGTGCCAGCAGCCAAGGTCCAGGGCGAACCTACGAGCAGTACTTC. This chain joins TRBV7-9 and TRBJ2-7; a possible D gene is TRBD1 (5 bases). Germline loops: CDR1 SEHNR, CDR2 FQNEAQ (reference sequence). Trimming took 5 bases from V and 2 from J, leaving 16 bases between them. The CDR3 runs to 15 residues.

V and J are TRBV11-2 and TRBJ2-7; 7 bases are shared with TRBD1. Germline CDR1 is SGHAT and CDR2 is FQNNGV. V lost 3 bases to trimming and J lost 5 bases; unmatched junction nucleotides: 1. The CDR3 is 12 residues long. CDR3 in DNA: TGTGCCAGCAGCTTTGACAGGGACGAGCAGTACTTC. Residues: CASSFDRDEQYF.

This clone was recorded only once. The chain couples TRBV5-1 to TRBJ2-7, with 10 positions matching TRBD2. J was trimmed by 3 bases and V by 3 bases; bases with no gene match: 21. The V gene's germline CDR1 is SGHRS and CDR2 YFSETQ. The CDR3 has 20 residues. CDR3 region: CASSYSVLGEREGNIYEQYF. CDR3 nucleotides: TGCGCCAGCAGCTACTCGGTCCTAGGGGAGCGGGAGGGCAACATCTACGAGCAGTACTTC.